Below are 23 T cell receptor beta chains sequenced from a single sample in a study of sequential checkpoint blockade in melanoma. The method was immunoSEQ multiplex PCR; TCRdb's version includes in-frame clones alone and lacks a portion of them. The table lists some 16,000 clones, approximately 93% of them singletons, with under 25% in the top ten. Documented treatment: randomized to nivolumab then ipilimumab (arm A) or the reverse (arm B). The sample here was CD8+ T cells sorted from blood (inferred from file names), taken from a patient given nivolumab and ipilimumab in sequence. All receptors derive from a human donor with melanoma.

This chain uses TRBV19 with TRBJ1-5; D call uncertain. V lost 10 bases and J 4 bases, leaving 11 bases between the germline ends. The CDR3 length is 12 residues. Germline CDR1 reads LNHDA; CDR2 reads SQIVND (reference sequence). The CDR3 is CATAWANQPQHF. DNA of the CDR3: TGTGCCACCGCTTGGGCGAATCAGCCCCAGCATTTT. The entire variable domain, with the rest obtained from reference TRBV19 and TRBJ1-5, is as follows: DGGITQSPKYLFRKEGQNVTLSCEQNLNHDAMYWYRQDPGQGLRLIYYSQIVNDFQKGDIAEGYSVSREKKESFPLTVTSAQKNPTAFYLCATAWANQPQHFGDGTRLSIL.

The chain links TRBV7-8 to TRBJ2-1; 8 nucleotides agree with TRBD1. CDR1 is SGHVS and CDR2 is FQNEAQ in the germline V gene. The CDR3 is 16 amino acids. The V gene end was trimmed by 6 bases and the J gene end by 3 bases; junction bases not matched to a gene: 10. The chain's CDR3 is CASSSTPGTGYNEQFF. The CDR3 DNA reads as TGTGCCAGCAGTTCCACCCCCGGGACAGGCTACAATGAGCAGTTCTTC. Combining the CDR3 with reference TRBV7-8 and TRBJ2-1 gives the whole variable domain GAGVSQSPRYKVAKRGQDVALRCDPISGHVSLFWYQQALGQGPEFLTYFQNEAQLDKSGLPSDRFFAERPEGSVSTLKIQRTQQEDSAVYLCASSSTPGTGYNEQFFGPGTRLTVL.

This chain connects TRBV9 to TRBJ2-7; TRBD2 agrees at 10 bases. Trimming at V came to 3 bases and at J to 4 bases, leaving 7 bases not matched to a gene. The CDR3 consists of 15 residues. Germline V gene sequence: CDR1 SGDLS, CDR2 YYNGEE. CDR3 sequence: CASSATSGTDYEQYF. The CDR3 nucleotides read TGTGCCAGCAGCGCCACTAGCGGGACTGATTACGAGCAGTACTTC.

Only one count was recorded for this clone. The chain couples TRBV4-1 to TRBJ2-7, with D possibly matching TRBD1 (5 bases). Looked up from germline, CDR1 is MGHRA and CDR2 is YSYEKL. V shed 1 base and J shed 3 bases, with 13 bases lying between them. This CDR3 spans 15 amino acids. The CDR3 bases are TGCGCCAGCAGCCAAGTCAGGGCGGCTTTCTACGAGCAGTACTTC. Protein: CASSQVRAAFYEQYF.

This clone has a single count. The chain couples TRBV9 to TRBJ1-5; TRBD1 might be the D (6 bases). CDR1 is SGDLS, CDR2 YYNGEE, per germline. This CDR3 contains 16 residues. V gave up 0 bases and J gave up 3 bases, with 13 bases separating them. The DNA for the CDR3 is TGTGCCAGCAGCGTAGCCAACAGGGTGTACAATCAGCCCCAGCATTTT. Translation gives CASSVANRVYNQPQHF.

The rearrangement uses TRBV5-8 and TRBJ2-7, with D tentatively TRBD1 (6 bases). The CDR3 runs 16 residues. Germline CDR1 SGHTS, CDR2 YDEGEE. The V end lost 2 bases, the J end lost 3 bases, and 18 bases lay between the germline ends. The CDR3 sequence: CASSLKHGTNFYEQYV. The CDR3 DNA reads TGTGCCAGCAGCTTAAAACACGGGACAAATTTCTACGAGCAGTACGTC.

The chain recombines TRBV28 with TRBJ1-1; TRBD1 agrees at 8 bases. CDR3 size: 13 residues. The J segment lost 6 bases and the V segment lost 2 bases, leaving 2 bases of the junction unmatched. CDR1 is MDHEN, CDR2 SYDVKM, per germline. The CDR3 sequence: CASSLVTGAEAFF. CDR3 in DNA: TGTGCCAGCAGTTTAGTGACAGGGGCTGAAGCTTTCTTT.

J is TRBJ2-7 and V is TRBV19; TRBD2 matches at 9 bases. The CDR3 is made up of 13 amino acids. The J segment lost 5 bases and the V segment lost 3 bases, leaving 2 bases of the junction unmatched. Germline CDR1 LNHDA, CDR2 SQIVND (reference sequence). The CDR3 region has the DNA TGTGCCAGTAGTATCGGGACTAGCAACGAGCAGTACTTC. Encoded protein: CASSIGTSNEQYF.

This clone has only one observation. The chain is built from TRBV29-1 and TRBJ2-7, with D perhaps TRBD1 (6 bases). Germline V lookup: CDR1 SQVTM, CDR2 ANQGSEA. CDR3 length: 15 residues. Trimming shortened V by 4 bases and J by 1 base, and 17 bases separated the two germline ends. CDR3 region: CSVVGVRGLSYEQYF. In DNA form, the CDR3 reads TGCAGCGTTGTGGGGGTCAGGGGCCTATCCTACGAGCAGTACTTC.

CDR3 residues: CASSPLQGIFGGYTF. CDR3 nucleotide sequence: TGTGCCAGCAGTCCCCTACAGGGGATTTTCGGTGGCTACACCTTC. The rearrangement uses TRBV27 and TRBJ1-2, with 7 bases aligning to TRBD1. Germline V gene data show CDR1 as MNHEY and CDR2 as SMNVEV (reference sequence). Germline trimming cut 5 bases from V and 7 bases from J; bases unmatched to any gene: 13. CDR3 size: 15 residues.

CDR3 residues: CASSFRGPNGAFF. CDR3 DNA sequence: TGTGCCAGCAGTTTTCGAGGGCCCAACGGAGCTTTCTTT. The rearrangement uses TRBV28 and TRBJ1-1; D is unclear. The CDR3 spans 13 residues. Germline V lookup: CDR1 MDHEN, CDR2 SYDVKM. V lost 3 bases, J lost 10 bases, and 15 bases lay in between.

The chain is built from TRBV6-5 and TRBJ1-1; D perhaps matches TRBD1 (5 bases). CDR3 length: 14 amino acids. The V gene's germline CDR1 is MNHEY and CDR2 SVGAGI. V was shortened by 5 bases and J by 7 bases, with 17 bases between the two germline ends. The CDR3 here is CASSQGPGGVEAFF. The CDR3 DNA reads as TGTGCCAGCAGTCAAGGACCGGGAGGGGTTGAAGCTTTCTTT.

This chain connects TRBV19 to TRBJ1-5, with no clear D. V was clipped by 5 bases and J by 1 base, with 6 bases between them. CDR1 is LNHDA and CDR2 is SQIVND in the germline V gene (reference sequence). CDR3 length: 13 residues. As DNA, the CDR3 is TGTGCCAGTAGTTCGTTCAGCAATCAGCCCCAGCATTTT. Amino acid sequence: CASSSFSNQPQHF.

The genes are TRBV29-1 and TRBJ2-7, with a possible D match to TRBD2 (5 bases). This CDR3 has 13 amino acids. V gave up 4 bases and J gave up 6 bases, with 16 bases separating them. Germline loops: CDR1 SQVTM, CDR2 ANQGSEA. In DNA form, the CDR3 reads TGCAGCGTTGGAGGGATGGGGTCGGCCGAGCAGTACTTC. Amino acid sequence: CSVGGMGSAEQYF.

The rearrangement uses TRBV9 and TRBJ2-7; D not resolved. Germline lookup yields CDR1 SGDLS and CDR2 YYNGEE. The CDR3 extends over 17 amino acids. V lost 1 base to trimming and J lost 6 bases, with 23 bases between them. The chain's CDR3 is CASSVISSVARRGEQYF. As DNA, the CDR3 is TGTGCCAGCAGCGTAATCTCTTCGGTGGCTAGAAGAGGCGAGCAGTACTTC. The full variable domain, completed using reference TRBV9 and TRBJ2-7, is DSGVTQTPKHLITATGQRVTLRCSPRSGDLSVYWYQQSLDQGLQFLIQYYNGEERAKGNILERFSAQQFPDLHSELNLSSLELGDSALYFCASSVISSVARRGEQYFGPGTRLTVT.

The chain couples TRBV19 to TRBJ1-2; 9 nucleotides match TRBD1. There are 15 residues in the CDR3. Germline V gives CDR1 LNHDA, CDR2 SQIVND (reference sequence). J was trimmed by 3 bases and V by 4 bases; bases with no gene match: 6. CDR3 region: CASSTGQGMDYGYTF. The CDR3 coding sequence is TGTGCCAGTAGTACGGGACAGGGTATGGACTATGGCTACACCTTC.

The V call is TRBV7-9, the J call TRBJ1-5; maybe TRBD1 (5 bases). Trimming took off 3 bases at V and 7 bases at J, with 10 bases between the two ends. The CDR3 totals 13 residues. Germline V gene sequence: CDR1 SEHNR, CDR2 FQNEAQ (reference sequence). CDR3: CASSLGGMQPQHF. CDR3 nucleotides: TGTGCCAGCAGCTTGGGGGGGATGCAGCCCCAGCATTTT. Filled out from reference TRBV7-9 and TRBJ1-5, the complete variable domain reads DTGVSQNPRHKITKRGQNVTFRCDPISEHNRLYWYRQTLGQGPEFLTYFQNEAQLEKSRLLSDRFSAERPKGSFSTLEIQRTEQGDSAMYLCASSLGGMQPQHFGDGTRLSIL.

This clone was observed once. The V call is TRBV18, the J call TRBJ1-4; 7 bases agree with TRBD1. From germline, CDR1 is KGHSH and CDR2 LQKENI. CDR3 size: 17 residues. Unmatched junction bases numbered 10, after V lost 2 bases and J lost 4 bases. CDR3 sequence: CASSPEEVDRVNEKLFF. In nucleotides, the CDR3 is TGTGCCAGCTCACCAGAGGAGGTCGACAGGGTTAATGAAAAACTGTTTTTT.

The CDR3 reads CASSLLDKDEQYV. CDR3 bases: TGTGCCAGCAGCTTATTGGACAAAGACGAGCAGTACGTC. The V call is TRBV7-9, the J call TRBJ2-7, with a weak D call TRBD1 (5 bases). Trimming removed 2 bases from V and 5 bases from J, with 10 bases in between. This CDR3 has 13 residues. Germline loops: CDR1 SEHNR, CDR2 FQNEAQ (reference sequence).

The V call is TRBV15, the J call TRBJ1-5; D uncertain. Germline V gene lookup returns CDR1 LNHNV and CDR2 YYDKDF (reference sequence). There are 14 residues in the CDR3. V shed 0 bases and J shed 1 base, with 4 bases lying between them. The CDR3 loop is CATSRDLSNQPQHF. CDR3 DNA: TGTGCCACCAGCAGAGATCTGAGCAATCAGCCCCAGCATTTT.

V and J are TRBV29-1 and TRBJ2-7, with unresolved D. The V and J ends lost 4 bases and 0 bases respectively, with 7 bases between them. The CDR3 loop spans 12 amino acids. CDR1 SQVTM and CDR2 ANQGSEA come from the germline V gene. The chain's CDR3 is CSVGIASYEQYF. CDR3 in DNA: TGCAGCGTTGGGATAGCCTCCTACGAGCAGTACTTC.

CDR3 sequence reads: CASSFGTGIYGYTF. For the CDR3, the DNA is TGTGCCAGCAGCTTTGGCACAGGGATCTATGGCTACACCTTC. The J gene is TRBJ1-2, the V gene TRBV5-6, with a weak D call TRBD1 (6 bases). This CDR3 has 14 residues. Germline CDR1 reads SGHDT; CDR2 reads YYEEEE. The germline V and J ends were trimmed by 2 bases and 4 bases, with 12 bases remaining between them.

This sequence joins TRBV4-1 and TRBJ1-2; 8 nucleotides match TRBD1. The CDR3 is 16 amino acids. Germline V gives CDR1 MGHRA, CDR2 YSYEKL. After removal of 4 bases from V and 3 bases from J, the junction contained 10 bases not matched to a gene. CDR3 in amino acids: CASSPPGQDRDYGYTF. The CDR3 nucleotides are TGCGCCAGCAGCCCACCGGGGCAGGACAGGGACTATGGCTACACCTTC.